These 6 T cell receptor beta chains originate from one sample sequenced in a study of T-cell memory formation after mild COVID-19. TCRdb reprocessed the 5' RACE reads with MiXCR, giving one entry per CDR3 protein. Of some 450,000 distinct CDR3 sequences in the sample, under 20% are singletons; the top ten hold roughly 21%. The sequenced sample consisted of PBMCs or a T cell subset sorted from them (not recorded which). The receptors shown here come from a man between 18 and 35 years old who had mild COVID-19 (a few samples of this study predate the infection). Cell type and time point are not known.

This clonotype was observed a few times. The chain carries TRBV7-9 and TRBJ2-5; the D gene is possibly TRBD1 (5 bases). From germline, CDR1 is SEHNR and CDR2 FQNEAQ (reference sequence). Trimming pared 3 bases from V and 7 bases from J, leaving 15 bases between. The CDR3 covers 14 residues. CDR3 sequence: CASSFALITGTQYF. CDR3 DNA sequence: TGTGCCAGCAGCTTCGCACTTATTACAGGGACCCAGTACTTC. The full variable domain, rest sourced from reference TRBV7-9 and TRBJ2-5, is DTGVSQNPRHKITKRGQNVTFRCDPISEHNRLYWYRQTLGQGPEFLTYFQNEAQLEKSRLLSDRFSAERPKGSFSTLEIQRTEQGDSAMYLCASSFALITGTQYFGPGTRLLVL.

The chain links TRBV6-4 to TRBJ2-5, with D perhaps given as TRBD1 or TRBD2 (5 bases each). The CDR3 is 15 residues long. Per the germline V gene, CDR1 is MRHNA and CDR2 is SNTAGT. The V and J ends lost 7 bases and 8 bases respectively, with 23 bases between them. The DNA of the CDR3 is TGTGCCAGCAAGCCGTATCCAGGGTCTCGGGGTACCCAGTACTTC. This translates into CASKPYPGSRGTQYF.

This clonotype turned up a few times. The CDR3, as DNA: TGCGCCAGCAGCCAAAGGTTTGTGAACACTGAAGCTTTCTTT. It specifies CASSQRFVNTEAFF. The chain is built from TRBV4-1 and TRBJ1-1; D ambiguous. Germline CDR1 MGHRA, CDR2 YSYEKL. The V end was cut by 2 bases, the J end by 0 bases, with 7 bases between. The CDR3 length is 14 residues.

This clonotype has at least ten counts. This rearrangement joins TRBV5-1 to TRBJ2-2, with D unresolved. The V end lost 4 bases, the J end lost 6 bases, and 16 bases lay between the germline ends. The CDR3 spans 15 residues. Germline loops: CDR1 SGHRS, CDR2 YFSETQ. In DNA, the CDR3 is TGCGCCAGCAGCGGGATAGGGTTCGGGTCCGGGGAGCTGTTTTTT. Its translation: CASSGIGFGSGELFF.

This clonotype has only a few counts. CDR3 nucleotide sequence: TGTGCCAGCAGTTTGGGGGGCAAGGGATCACCCCTCCACTTT. It specifies CASSLGGKGSPLHF. The V gene is TRBV12-3 or TRBV12-4, the J gene TRBJ1-6; tentatively, D is TRBD1 (6 bases). The CDR3 is 14 amino acids. V lost 3 bases to trimming and J lost 10 bases, with 13 bases between them.

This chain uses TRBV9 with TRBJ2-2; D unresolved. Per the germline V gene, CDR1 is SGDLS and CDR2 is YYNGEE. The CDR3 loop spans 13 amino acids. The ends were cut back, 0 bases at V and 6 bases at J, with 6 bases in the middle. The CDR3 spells CASSVVGSGELFF. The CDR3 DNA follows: TGTGCCAGCAGCGTAGTAGGGTCCGGGGAGCTGTTTTTT.